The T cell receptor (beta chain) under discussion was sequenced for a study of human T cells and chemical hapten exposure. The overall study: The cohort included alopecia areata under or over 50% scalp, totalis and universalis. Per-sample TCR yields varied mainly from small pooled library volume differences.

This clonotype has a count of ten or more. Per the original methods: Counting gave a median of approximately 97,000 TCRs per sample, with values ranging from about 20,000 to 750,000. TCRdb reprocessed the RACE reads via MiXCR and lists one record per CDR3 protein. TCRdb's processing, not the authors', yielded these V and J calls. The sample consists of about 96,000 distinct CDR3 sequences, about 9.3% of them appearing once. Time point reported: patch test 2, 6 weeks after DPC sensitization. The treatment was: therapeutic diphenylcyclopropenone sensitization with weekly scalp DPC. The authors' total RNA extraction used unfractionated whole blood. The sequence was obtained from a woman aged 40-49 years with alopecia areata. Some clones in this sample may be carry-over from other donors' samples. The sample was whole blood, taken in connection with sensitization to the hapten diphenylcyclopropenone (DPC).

The CDR3 is CASSLTSEYEQYF. The CDR3 DNA reads as TGCGCCAGCAGCCTGACTAGCGAGTACGAGCAGTACTTC. The chain employs TRBV4-3 and TRBJ2-7; 8 nucleotides agree with TRBD2. The CDR3 sequence is 13 residues long. Trimming removed 4 bases from V and 4 bases from J; junction bases left unmatched: 3. Germline values: CDR1 LGHNA, CDR2 YSLEER.